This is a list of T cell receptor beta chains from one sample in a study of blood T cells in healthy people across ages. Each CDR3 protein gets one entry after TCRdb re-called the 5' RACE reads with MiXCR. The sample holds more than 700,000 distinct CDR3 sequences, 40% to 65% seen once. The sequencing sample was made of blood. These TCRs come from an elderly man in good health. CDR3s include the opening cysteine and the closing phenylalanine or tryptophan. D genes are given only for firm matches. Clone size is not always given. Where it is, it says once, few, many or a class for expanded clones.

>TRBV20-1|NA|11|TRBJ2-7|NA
TGCAGTGCTCCCCGACCCCACGAGCAGTACTTC
CSAPRPHEQYF
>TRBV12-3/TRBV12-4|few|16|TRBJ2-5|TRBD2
TGTGCCAGCAGCCCCTTAGCGGGAGTGAGGTCGGAGACCCAGTACTTC
CASSPLAGVRSETQYF
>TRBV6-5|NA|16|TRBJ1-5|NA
TGTGCCAGCAGCCTGGACGGATTAGAAAGCAATCAGCCCCAGCATTTT
CASSLDGLESNQPQHF
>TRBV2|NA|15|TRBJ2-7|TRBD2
TGTGCCAGCAGTGAAGCGCAACTAGCGGTGTACGAGCAGTACTTC
CASSEAQLAVYEQYF
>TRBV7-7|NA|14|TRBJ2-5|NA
TGTGCTAGCAGCTCGGGGGCTTCGCCCGAGACCCAGTACTTC
CASSSGASPETQYF
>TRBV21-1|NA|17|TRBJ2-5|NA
TGTGCCAGCAGCCCCAGGGACAGGGGACAGTACCAAGAGACCCAGTACTTC
CASSPRDRGQYQETQYF
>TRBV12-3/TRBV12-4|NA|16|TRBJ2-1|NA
TGTGCCTGCACTCCGCTGTGGAGAAGCTCCTACAATGAGCAGTTCTTC
CACTPLWRSSYNEQFF
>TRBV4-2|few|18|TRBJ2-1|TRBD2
TGTGCCAGCAGCCAGGGCGCTTTACTAGCGGGAGGAGACAATGAGCAGTTCTTC
CASSQGALLAGGDNEQFF
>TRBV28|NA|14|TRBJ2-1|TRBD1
TGTGCCAGCAGTCGGGACAGGGCCTTTAATGAGCAGTTCTTC
CASSRDRAFNEQFF
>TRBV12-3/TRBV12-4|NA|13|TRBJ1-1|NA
TGTGCCAGCAGTCCTGGACAGCACGGCGAAGCTTTCTTT
CASSPGQHGEAFF
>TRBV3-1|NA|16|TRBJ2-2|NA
TGTGCCAGCAGCCAGCTTATACTCCAGAACACCGGGGAGCTGTTTTTT
CASSQLILQNTGELFF
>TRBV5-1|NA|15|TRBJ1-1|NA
TGCGCCAGCGGTGGGGACCCAGGAGCGAACACTGAAGCTTTCTTT
CASGGDPGANTEAFF
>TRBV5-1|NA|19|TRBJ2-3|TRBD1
TGCGCCAGCAGCTTCTGGCCCCAGTACGCAGGGGGCCGGCACAGATACGCGTATTTT
CASSFWPQYAGGRHRYAYF
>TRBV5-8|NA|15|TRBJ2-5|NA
TGTGCCAGCAGCTTGGAGAGGACAGCGCGAGGGACCCAGTACTTC
CASSLERTARGTQYF
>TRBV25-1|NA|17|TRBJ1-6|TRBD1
TGTGCCAGCAGTGAACTACAGGGGACCCTCGGCAATTCACCCCTCCACTTT
CASSELQGTLGNSPLHF
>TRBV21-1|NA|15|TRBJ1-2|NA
TGTGCCAGCACCCTGAGACAGGGGACTCGGGGGGGCTACACCTTC
CASTLRQGTRGGYTF
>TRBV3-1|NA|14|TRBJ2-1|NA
TGTGCCAGCAGCCAAGGACTAGCCTACAATGAGCAGTTCTTC
CASSQGLAYNEQFF
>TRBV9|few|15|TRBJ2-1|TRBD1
TGTGCCAGTAATATAGCCGGGACAGGAGGGAATGAGCAGTTCTTC
CASNIAGTGGNEQFF
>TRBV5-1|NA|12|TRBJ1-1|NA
TGCGCCAGCAGCTTGGATGGGGATGAAGCTTTCTTT
CASSLDGDEAFF
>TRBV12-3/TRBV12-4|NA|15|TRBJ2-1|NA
TGTGCCAGCAGTTTTGTGGGGAAGTCCTACAATGAGCAGTTCTTC
CASSFVGKSYNEQFF
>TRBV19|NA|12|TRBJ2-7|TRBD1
TGTGCCAGTAGTAACCGGGACAGTGAGCAGTACTTC
CASSNRDSEQYF
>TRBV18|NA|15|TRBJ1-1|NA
TGTGCCAGCTCACCCGTCACATTTCAGTCGGGTGAAGCTTTCTTT
CASSPVTFQSGEAFF
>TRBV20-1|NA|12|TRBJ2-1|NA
TGCAGTGCTAGAGGTGAGGGCAATGAGCAGTTCTTC
CSARGEGNEQFF
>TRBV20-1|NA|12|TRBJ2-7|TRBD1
TGCAGTGGAAGGGACAGCTCCTACGAGCAGTACTTC
CSGRDSSYEQYF
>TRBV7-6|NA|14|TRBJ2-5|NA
TGTGCCAGCAGCTTGACTGTGTACCAAGAGACCCAGTACTTC
CASSLTVYQETQYF
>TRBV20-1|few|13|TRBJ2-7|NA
TGCAGTGCAACCGGGACCGTCTACTACGAGCAGTACTTC
CSATGTVYYEQYF
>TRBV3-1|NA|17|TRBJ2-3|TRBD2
TGTGCCAGCAGCCGAACCGGGACTAGCGGCGGGGGCAGATACGCGTATTTT
CASSRTGTSGGGRYAYF
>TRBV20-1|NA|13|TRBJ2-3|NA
TGCAGTGCCTTGCTGACCTTCACAGATACGCAGTATTTT
CSALLTFTDTQYF
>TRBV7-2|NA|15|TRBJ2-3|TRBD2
TGTGCCAGCAGCGCCGCCCAACTAGCGGGAGGGTCCAAGTATTTT
CASSAAQLAGGSKYF
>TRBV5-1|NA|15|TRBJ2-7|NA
TGCGCCAGCAGCCTGGGACGTACTTACTCCTACGAGCAGTACTTC
CASSLGRTYSYEQYF
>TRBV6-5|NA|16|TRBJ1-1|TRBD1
TGTGCCAGCAGTTCTCCGAGACAGGGTGACGAGATTAAGGCTTTCTTT
CASSSPRQGDEIKAFF
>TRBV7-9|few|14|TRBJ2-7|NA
TGTGCCAGCAGCTTAGACAGTCCTCCCTACGAGCAGTACTTC
CASSLDSPPYEQYF
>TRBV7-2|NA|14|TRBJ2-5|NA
TGTGCCAGCAGCCAGGAGGTTAGACAAGAGACCCAGTACTTC
CASSQEVRQETQYF
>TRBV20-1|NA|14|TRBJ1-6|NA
TGCAGTGCCCCTCTCGGGGGGGGTAATTCACCCCTCCACTTT
CSAPLGGGNSPLHF
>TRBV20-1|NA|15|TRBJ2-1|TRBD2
TGCAGTGCTCTTGGACTAGCGGGTTCCTACAATGAGCAGTTCTTC
CSALGLAGSYNEQFF
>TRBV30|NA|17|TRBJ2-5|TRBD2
TGTGCCTGGAGTGTAGGGATCTCCGGGACTAGCCAAGAGACCCAGTACTTC
CAWSVGISGTSQETQYF
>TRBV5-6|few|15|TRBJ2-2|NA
TGTGCCAGCAGCACCTGGACGCGATCCGCCGGGGAGCTGTTTTTT
CASSTWTRSAGELFF
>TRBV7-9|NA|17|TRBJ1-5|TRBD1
TGTGCCAGCAGCGGACCGGGACAGGGGGTGAGCAATCAGCCCCAGCATTTT
CASSGPGQGVSNQPQHF
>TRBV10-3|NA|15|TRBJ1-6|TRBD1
TGTGCCATCAGGCCCGACAGGGAGCTCAATTCACCCCTCCACTTT
CAIRPDRELNSPLHF
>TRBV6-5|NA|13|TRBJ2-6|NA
TGTGCCAGCAGTAAATCTGGGGCCAACGTCCTGACTTTC
CASSKSGANVLTF